The rows below give T cell receptor beta chains drawn from one sample of a study of long-term antiretroviral therapy in people with HIV. The repertoire was sequenced with immunoSEQ multiplex PCR; TCRdb's copy has only in-frame clones and lacks some. The sample lists about 35,000 clones, 94% occurring once. The sequences come from unsorted PBMCs, collected 4.1 years after starting antiretroviral therapy. The receptors shown here come from a woman in her forties or fifties with HIV. CDR3s include the opening cysteine and the closing phenylalanine or tryptophan. Each record gives: CDR3 protein, CDR3 DNA, D gene, J gene, V gene, clone size. D genes are given only for firm matches. Where a row states a size, it is once, few, many or the class of an expanded clone; other rows omit it.

CDR3aa: CASSWGQGPYEQYF
CDR3nt: TGCGCCAGCAGCTGGGGACAGGGTCCCTACGAGCAGTACTTC
d_gene: TRBD1
j_gene: TRBJ2-7
v_gene: TRBV5-1
abundance: .

CDR3aa: CASSVTSGGSNTGELFF
CDR3nt: TGTGCCAGCAGTGTGACTAGCGGGGGGTCAAACACCGGGGAGCTGTTTTTT
d_gene: TRBD2
j_gene: TRBJ2-2
v_gene: TRBV6-1
abundance: .

CDR3aa: CASSLGVGMAMNTEAFF
CDR3nt: TGCGCCAGCAGCTTGGGTGTAGGGATGGCCATGAACACTGAAGCTTTCTTT
d_gene: .
j_gene: TRBJ1-1
v_gene: TRBV5-1
abundance: .

CDR3aa: CASSTGQGPYEQYF
CDR3nt: TGTGCCAGCAGCACCGGACAGGGCCCCTACGAGCAGTACTTC
d_gene: TRBD1
j_gene: TRBJ2-7
v_gene: TRBV11-3
abundance: .

CDR3aa: CASSIGNSPLHF
CDR3nt: TGTGCCAGTAGTATCGGTAATTCACCCCTCCACTTT
d_gene: .
j_gene: TRBJ1-6
v_gene: TRBV19
abundance: .

CDR3aa: CASSGGGNSPLHF
CDR3nt: TGTGCCAGCAGCGGGGGAGGGAATTCACCCCTCCACTTT
d_gene: .
j_gene: TRBJ1-6
v_gene: TRBV11-2
abundance: .

CDR3aa: CASSGRDRAYEQYF
CDR3nt: TGCGCCAGCAGTGGAAGGGACAGAGCCTACGAGCAGTACTTC
d_gene: TRBD1
j_gene: TRBJ2-7
v_gene: TRBV10-2
abundance: .

CDR3aa: CASSLGTVSNQPQHF
CDR3nt: TGTGCCAGCAGCTTAGGGACTGTGAGCAATCAGCCCCAGCATTTT
d_gene: .
j_gene: TRBJ1-5
v_gene: TRBV11-2
abundance: .

CDR3aa: CASSLGPGGMGGYTF
CDR3nt: TGTGCCAGCAGTTTGGGGCCAGGGGGCATGGGCGGCTACACCTTC
d_gene: TRBD1
j_gene: TRBJ1-2
v_gene: TRBV28
abundance: .

CDR3aa: CASSPLGGSSYEQYF
CDR3nt: TGTGCCAGCAGCCCCCTGGGCGGGAGCTCCTACGAGCAGTACTTC
d_gene: TRBD2
j_gene: TRBJ2-7
v_gene: TRBV7-9
abundance: .

CDR3aa: CASSWKREETQYF
CDR3nt: TGTGCCAGCAGCTGGAAAAGGGAAGAGACCCAGTACTTC
d_gene: .
j_gene: TRBJ2-5
v_gene: TRBV7-2
abundance: .

CDR3aa: CASRRRGLETQYF
CDR3nt: TGTGCCAGCCGGAGGCGGGGATTGGAGACCCAGTACTTC
d_gene: .
j_gene: TRBJ2-5
v_gene: TRBV2
abundance: .

CDR3aa: CASSWASGANVLTF
CDR3nt: TGTGCCAGCAGCTGGGCCTCTGGGGCCAACGTCCTGACTTTC
d_gene: .
j_gene: TRBJ2-6
v_gene: TRBV7-9
abundance: .

CDR3aa: CASRGQQETQYF
CDR3nt: TGTGCCAGCAGGGGACAGCAAGAGACCCAGTACTTC
d_gene: TRBD1
j_gene: TRBJ2-5
v_gene: TRBV6-5
abundance: .

CDR3aa: CASSLSAGGYYNEQFF
CDR3nt: TGCGCCAGCAGCTTGAGTGCAGGGGGCTATTACAATGAGCAGTTCTTC
d_gene: TRBD1
j_gene: TRBJ2-1
v_gene: TRBV5-1
abundance: .

CDR3aa: CASSLDSGVQEGYTF
CDR3nt: TGTGCCAGCAGCTTAGATTCGGGGGTTCAGGAAGGCTACACCTTC
d_gene: .
j_gene: TRBJ1-2
v_gene: TRBV11-3
abundance: .

CDR3aa: CASSDIQHNGYGYTF
CDR3nt: TGTGCCAGCAGTGACATACAGCATAACGGCTATGGCTACACCTTC
d_gene: .
j_gene: TRBJ1-2
v_gene: TRBV25-1
abundance: .

CDR3aa: CASSLESLPREQYF
CDR3nt: TGCGCCAGCAGCTTGGAATCCCTCCCACGCGAGCAGTACTTC
d_gene: .
j_gene: TRBJ2-7
v_gene: TRBV5-1
abundance: .

CDR3aa: CASSARQGEGQPQHF
CDR3nt: TGTGCCAGCAGCGCCCGACAGGGGGAAGGACAGCCCCAGCATTTT
d_gene: TRBD1
j_gene: TRBJ1-5
v_gene: TRBV9
abundance: few

CDR3aa: CAIRTGNTEAFF
CDR3nt: TGTGCCATCAGGACAGGGAACACTGAAGCTTTCTTT
d_gene: .
j_gene: TRBJ1-1
v_gene: TRBV10-3
abundance: .

CDR3aa: CASSILGGPNTEAFF
CDR3nt: TGTGCCAGTAGTATTTTAGGGGGCCCGAACACTGAAGCTTTCTTT
d_gene: TRBD1
j_gene: TRBJ1-1
v_gene: TRBV19
abundance: .

CDR3aa: CASSLGQAYGYTF
CDR3nt: TGTGCCAGCAGTTTGGGACAGGCTTATGGCTACACCTTC
d_gene: TRBD1
j_gene: TRBJ1-2
v_gene: TRBV27
abundance: .

CDR3aa: CASSLGQALDYGYTF
CDR3nt: TGTGCCAGCAGCTTAGGGCAGGCGTTAGACTATGGCTACACCTTC
d_gene: .
j_gene: TRBJ1-2
v_gene: TRBV7-9
abundance: .

CDR3aa: CASSFASVGNTGELFF
CDR3nt: TGTGCCAGCAGCTTTGCGAGCGTAGGGAACACCGGGGAGCTGTTTTTT
d_gene: .
j_gene: TRBJ2-2
v_gene: TRBV11-3
abundance: .

CDR3aa: CASGYSGNTEAFF
CDR3nt: TGTGCCAGCGGCTACAGCGGCAACACTGAAGCTTTCTTT
d_gene: .
j_gene: TRBJ1-1
v_gene: TRBV7-8
abundance: .

CDR3aa: CASSEVPHEKLFF
CDR3nt: TGTGCCAGCAGTGAAGTGCCCCATGAAAAACTGTTTTTT
d_gene: .
j_gene: TRBJ1-4
v_gene: TRBV2
abundance: .